A selection of T cell receptor beta chains follows, all from one sample in a study of blood T cell repertoires in COVID-19. Measured with immunoSEQ multiplex PCR; TCRdb has only the in-frame clones, and not every one. The sample consists of about 75,000 clones, about four fifths of them appearing once. Specimen: peripheral blood. These receptors originate from an elderly woman with active or convalescent COVID-19. Each CDR3 is given with its conserved first and last residue. D genes are given only for firm matches. Clone size is not always given. Where it is, it says once, few, many or a class for expanded clones.

TRBV18	NA	TRBJ2-3	TRBD1	CASSLTTGVIGDTQYF	TGTGCCAGCTCACTAACGACAGGGGTGATCGGAGATACGCAGTATTTT
TRBV21-1	NA	TRBJ2-3	NA	CAVIKASGDTQYF	TGTGCCGTAATTAAGGCCTCAGGTGATACGCAGTATTTT
TRBV6-5	NA	TRBJ2-3	TRBD1	CASSPTGVTQYF	TGTGCCAGCAGCCCGACAGGGGTGACGCAGTATTTT
TRBV9	once	TRBJ2-3	TRBD2	CASSVERGASGRTDTQYF	TGTGCCAGCAGCGTAGAACGGGGGGCTAGCGGGAGAACAGATACGCAGTATTTT
TRBV28	once	TRBJ1-3	TRBD1	CASRRIQGASGNTIYF	TGTGCCAGCAGACGGATACAGGGGGCGTCTGGAAACACCATATATTTT
TRBV19	NA	TRBJ1-1	NA	CASSMNGRMNTEAFF	TGTGCCAGTAGTATGAATGGCAGGATGAACACTGAAGCTTTCTTT
TRBV11-3	few	TRBJ2-1	TRBD1	CASSLVVGQGMNEQFF	TGTGCCAGCAGCTTAGTCGTCGGACAGGGAATGAATGAGCAGTTCTTC
TRBV14	few	TRBJ2-5	TRBD2	CASSQGGTSSLGTQYF	TGTGCCAGCAGCCAAGGGGGGACTAGTTCTTTGGGGACCCAGTACTTC
TRBV2	NA	TRBJ2-7	NA	CASTDYLANEQYF	TGTGCCAGCACTGACTATCTTGCGAACGAGCAGTACTTC
TRBV6-5	NA	TRBJ2-3	NA	CASSSGDTQYF	TGTGCCAGCAGTTCAGGGGATACGCAGTATTTT
TRBV30	NA	TRBJ2-1	TRBD2	CAWHSGVAYSYNEQFF	TGTGCCTGGCATAGCGGGGTGGCATATTCCTACAATGAGCAGTTCTTC
TRBV5-1	NA	TRBJ2-7	TRBD2	CASSLSSGIREQYF	TGCGCCAGCAGCCTGTCTAGCGGGATACGCGAGCAGTACTTC
TRBV5-1	few	TRBJ2-3	NA	CASSLVTSTDTQYF	TGCGCCAGCAGCTTGGTAACAAGCACAGATACGCAGTATTTT
TRBV9	NA	TRBJ2-7	TRBD2	CASNRGSGTAREQYF	TGTGCCAGCAACAGAGGCAGCGGGACGGCCCGCGAGCAGTACTTC
TRBV10-3	NA	TRBJ2-7	TRBD1	CAIGGGGQGQYEQYF	TGTGCCATCGGAGGGGGTGGACAGGGGCAATACGAGCAGTACTTC
TRBV20-1	NA	TRBJ1-4	NA	CSASFIQGLEEKLFF	TGCAGTGCTAGTTTTATTCAGGGGCTGGAGGAAAAACTGTTTTTT
TRBV18	NA	TRBJ1-2	TRBD1	CASSPPVKGARGYTF	TGTGCCAGCTCACCACCCGTAAAGGGGGCTCGAGGCTACACCTTC
TRBV4-3	NA	TRBJ2-7	TRBD2	CASSQVSGLAGGYIGVSYEQYF	TGCGCCAGCAGCCAAGTCTCGGGACTAGCGGGGGGTTATATTGGTGTTTCCTACGAGCAGTACTTC
TRBV18	once	TRBJ1-5	TRBD1	CASSLTGANQPQHF	TGTGCCAGCTCACTAACAGGGGCTAATCAGCCCCAGCATTTT
TRBV10-3	NA	TRBJ1-2	TRBD1	CAISDPIKDRVGGYTF	TGTGCCATCAGTGACCCCATAAAGGACAGGGTCGGCGGCTACACCTTC
TRBV5-6	NA	TRBJ1-1	NA	CASILRGAAEAFF	TGTGCCAGCATCCTTCGGGGGGCGGCTGAAGCTTTCTTT
TRBV5-5	NA	TRBJ2-1	TRBD2	CASSSLGTRSGNEQFF	TGTGCCAGCAGCTCCCTGGGGACTAGATCAGGCAATGAGCAGTTCTTC
TRBV18	few	TRBJ2-6	TRBD1	CASSPGQPSGANVLTF	TGTGCCAGCTCCCCGGGACAGCCCTCTGGGGCCAACGTCCTGACTTTC
TRBV4-3	once	TRBJ2-3	TRBD1	CASSQDSGTAFTDTQYF	TGCGCCAGCAGCCAAGATTCCGGGACAGCCTTCACAGATACGCAGTATTTT
TRBV25-1	NA	TRBJ1-6	NA	CASSAWTVLNSPLHF	TGTGCCAGCAGTGCCTGGACAGTCCTGAATTCACCCCTCCACTTT
TRBV11-2	NA	TRBJ2-7	NA	CASSLPPGAGDSYEQYF	TGTGCCAGCAGCTTACCCCCTGGCGCAGGCGACTCCTACGAGCAGTACTTC
TRBV9	NA	TRBJ2-3	TRBD2	CASSKLARVDTQYF	TGTGCCAGCAGCAAACTAGCGCGAGTAGATACGCAGTATTTT
TRBV6-2/TRBV6-3	NA	TRBJ2-3	NA	CASSYVAGLDTQYF	TGTGCCAGCAGTTATGTGGCGGGGCTCGATACGCAGTATTTT
TRBV5-1	NA	TRBJ2-5	TRBD2	CASSPGLVQETQYF	TGCGCCAGCAGCCCCGGACTAGTCCAAGAGACCCAGTACTTC
TRBV19	NA	TRBJ1-5	NA	CASRPQGNQPQHF	TGTGCCAGTAGACCCCAGGGCAATCAGCCCCAGCATTTT
TRBV29-1	NA	TRBJ2-7	TRBD2	CSVEGLAGQYEQYF	TGCAGCGTTGAGGGGCTAGCGGGGCAATACGAGCAGTACTTC
TRBV11-2	NA	TRBJ1-6	NA	CASSLAVTGNPPLHF	TGTGCCAGCAGCTTAGCCGTTACAGGGAATCCACCCCTCCACTTT
TRBV25-1	NA	TRBJ1-2	TRBD1	CASSEYRGDRSNYGYTF	TGTGCCAGCAGTGAATACCGAGGGGACAGGTCCAACTATGGCTACACCTTC
TRBV3-1/TRBV3-2	NA	TRBJ2-7	TRBD2	CASSQEFGRSGKPYEQYF	TGTGCCAGCAGCCAAGAATTCGGTCGGAGCGGGAAACCCTACGAGCAGTACTTC
TRBV24-1	NA	TRBJ2-1	NA	CATSDSGQEAFGNEQFF	TGTGCCACCAGTGATTCCGGCCAGGAAGCATTCGGCAATGAGCAGTTCTTC
TRBV25-1	NA	TRBJ2-5	NA	CASSEYPPGSGLETQYF	TGTGCCAGCAGTGAATATCCCCCAGGGTCAGGGTTGGAGACCCAGTACTTC
TRBV5-5	NA	TRBJ2-7	NA	CASSPSRDFYSYEQYF	TGTGCCAGCAGCCCATCCCGGGACTTCTACTCCTACGAGCAGTACTTC
TRBV29-1	NA	TRBJ1-2	NA	CSVAGSSYGYTF	TGCAGCGTGGCCGGGTCATCCTATGGCTACACCTTC
TRBV13	NA	TRBJ2-3	TRBD2	CASSYGGAGLGSTDTQYF	TGTGCCAGCAGCTACGGGGGGGCCGGACTTGGGTCCACAGATACGCAGTATTTT
TRBV14	NA	TRBJ2-7	NA	CASSDTASYEQYF	TGTGCCAGCAGCGATACAGCCTCCTACGAGCAGTACTTC
TRBV4-2	NA	TRBJ2-1	NA	CASSQEDPRRARNNEQFF	TGTGCCAGCAGCCAAGAGGATCCCAGGCGGGCACGGAACAATGAGCAGTTCTTC
TRBV5-6	NA	TRBJ1-1	NA	CASSFELMNTEAFF	TGTGCCAGCAGCTTCGAGTTAATGAACACTGAAGCTTTCTTT
TRBV5-1	NA	TRBJ1-2	NA	CASSLAQNFYPYGYTF	TGCGCCAGCAGCTTGGCTCAAAATTTCTACCCTTATGGCTACACCTTC
TRBV28	once	TRBJ2-7	NA	CASSIPLSSYEQYF	TGTGCCAGCAGTATTCCGTTGAGCTCCTACGAGCAGTACTTC
TRBV10-3	NA	TRBJ2-7	TRBD1	CAISEWDRDYEQYF	TGTGCCATCAGTGAATGGGACAGGGACTACGAGCAGTACTTC
TRBV28	once	TRBJ1-1	NA	CASSFGRLNTEAFF	TGTGCCAGCAGTTTTGGCAGATTGAACACTGAAGCTTTCTTT
TRBV18	once	TRBJ2-1	TRBD2	CASSPLRGVSYNEQFF	TGTGCCAGCTCACCACTGCGGGGGGTCTCCTACAATGAGCAGTTCTTC
TRBV5-1	NA	TRBJ2-7	TRBD1	CASGTGGIGEQYF	TGCGCCAGCGGGACAGGGGGTATCGGGGAGCAGTACTTC
TRBV7-3	once	TRBJ1-1	NA	CASSLSPVMNTEAFF	TGTGCCAGCAGCTTAAGTCCGGTGATGAACACTGAAGCTTTCTTT
TRBV6-2/TRBV6-3	NA	TRBJ2-5	TRBD2	CASSSLTSGGKRETQYF	TGTGCCAGCAGTTCCTTGACTAGCGGTGGGAAGCGAGAGACCCAGTACTTC
TRBV19	NA	TRBJ1-5	TRBD1	CASIPFSGGANQPQHF	TGTGCCAGTATCCCTTTCTCAGGGGGCGCGAATCAGCCCCAGCATTTT
TRBV19	NA	TRBJ2-1	NA	CASSMSLGRGSSYNEQFF	TGTGCCAGTAGTATGTCGTTAGGGCGGGGTAGCTCCTACAATGAGCAGTTCTTC
TRBV5-1	NA	TRBJ2-7	NA	CASSLDRGGEQYF	TGCGCCAGCAGCTTGGATAGGGGCGGCGAGCAGTACTTC
TRBV5-6	few	TRBJ2-2	NA	CASSLYMDLNTGELFF	TGTGCCAGCAGCTTATATATGGACTTGAACACCGGGGAGCTGTTTTTT
TRBV7-6	NA	TRBJ2-7	NA	CASSLSQAGGSYEQYF	TGTGCCAGCAGCTTAAGTCAGGCGGGCGGATCCTACGAGCAGTACTTC
TRBV10-3	NA	TRBJ1-2	NA	CAISAGGLNYGYTF	TGTGCCATCAGTGCCGGGGGGCTTAACTATGGCTACACCTTC
TRBV18	few	TRBJ2-4	NA	CASSQGNIQYF	TGTGCCAGCTCACAGGGGAACATTCAGTACTTC
TRBV4-1	NA	TRBJ2-7	NA	CASSQDFTGTYEQYF	TGCGCCAGCAGCCAGGACTTCACAGGGACCTACGAGCAGTACTTC
TRBV6-2/TRBV6-3	few	TRBJ2-7	TRBD2	CASSYSGTKLAGESEQYF	TGTGCCAGCAGTTACTCGGGCACCAAACTAGCGGGGGAGAGCGAGCAGTACTTC
TRBV19	NA	TRBJ1-4	TRBD1	CASSIRGQTIATNEKLFF	TGTGCCAGTAGTATCCGGGGACAGACGATAGCAACTAATGAAAAACTGTTTTTT